Listed below are T cell receptor beta chains from one sample, sequenced in a study of CD8+CD57+ T cells in acquired aplastic anemia. One entry per CDR3 protein results from TCRdb running MiXCR on the reads. Here the sample spans hundreds of thousands of distinct CDR3 sequences, around 68% being singletons. Sequenced material: sorted CD4+, CD8+, or CD8+CD57+ T cells (not recorded which) from PBMCs. These receptors all come from a human donor in good health, serving as a control. Both conserved end residues are part of each CDR3. Fields, in order: CDR3 length, V gene, D gene, clone size, J gene, CDR3 protein, CDR3 DNA. The D gene is left open where the match is weak. Some rows mark clone size as missing; the rest say once, few, many or name a class of expanded clone.

12,TRBV14,TRBD2,few,TRBJ2-7,CASSQVAGAQYF,TGTGCCAGCAGCCAGGTAGCGGGAGCGCAGTACTTC
16,TRBV14,TRBD1,.,TRBJ1-2,CASSRLGQANSYGYTF,TGTGCCAGCAGCCGACTTGGACAGGCGAACAGCTATGGCTACACCTTC
15,TRBV5-1,.,.,TRBJ1-2,CASSLGWLSPYGYTF,TGCGCCAGCAGCTTGGGTTGGCTGAGCCCCTATGGCTACACCTTC
15,TRBV24-1,.,.,TRBJ1-2,CATSDHNIKMAGYTF,TGTGCCACCAGTGATCACAACATCAAAATGGCGGGCTACACCTTC
13,TRBV2,.,.,TRBJ2-3,CASSLNGQVNHYF,TGTGCCAGCAGTTTGAACGGTCAGGTTAACCACTATTTT
14,TRBV9,.,.,TRBJ1-5,CASSGTTRGHTDNF,TGTGCCAGCAGTGGTACCACTAGAGGGCATACAGATAATTTT
17,TRBV6-4,.,few,TRBJ1-2,CATSRGGLGAYAHGYTF,TGTGCCACCAGCAGAGGCGGTCTGGGGGCCTACGCTCATGGCTACACCTTC
13,TRBV7-6,.,.,TRBJ1-1,CASTTGRSTEAFF,TGTGCCAGCACAACAGGGCGGTCGACTGAAGCTTTCTTT
14,TRBV12-3/TRBV12-4,.,.,TRBJ1-6,CASSRPEGRSPLHF,TGTGCCAGCAGCCGCCCCGAAGGTAGATCACCCCTCCACTTT
14,TRBV9,.,.,TRBJ2-3,CASSSIASKDPQYF,TGTGCCAGCAGCTCCATAGCGAGCAAAGATCCGCAGTATTTT
15,TRBV7-8,.,.,TRBJ2-7,CASSPGRAAEYQQYF,TGTGCCAGCAGCCCGGGTAGGGCAGCAGAATACCAGCAGTACTTC
16,TRBV6-1,.,many,TRBJ2-7,CASSEALGTGTDEQYF,TGTGCCAGCAGTGAAGCGTTGGGTACAGGGACCGACGAGCAGTACTTC
14,TRBV20-1,.,once,TRBJ1-1,CSARAASNTPEAFF,TGCAGTGCTAGAGCGGCATCTAATACACCTGAAGCTTTCTTT
15,TRBV6-6,TRBD1,many,TRBJ1-1,CASSPTRQGNAEAFF,TGTGCCAGCAGCCCCACCCGACAGGGGAACGCTGAAGCTTTCTTT